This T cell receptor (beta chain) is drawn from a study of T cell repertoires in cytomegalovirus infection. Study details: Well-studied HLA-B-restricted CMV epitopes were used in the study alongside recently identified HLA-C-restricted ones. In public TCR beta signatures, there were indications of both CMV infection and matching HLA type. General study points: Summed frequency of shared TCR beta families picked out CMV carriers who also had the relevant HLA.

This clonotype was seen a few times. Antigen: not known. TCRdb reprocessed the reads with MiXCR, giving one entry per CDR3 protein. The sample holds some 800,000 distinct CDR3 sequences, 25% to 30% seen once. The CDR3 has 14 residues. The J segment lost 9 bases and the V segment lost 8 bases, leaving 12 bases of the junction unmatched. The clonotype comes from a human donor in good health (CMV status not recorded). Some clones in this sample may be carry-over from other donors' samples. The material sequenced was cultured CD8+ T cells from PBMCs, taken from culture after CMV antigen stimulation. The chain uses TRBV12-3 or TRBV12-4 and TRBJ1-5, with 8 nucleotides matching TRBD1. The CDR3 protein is CASAGQGAWGPQHF. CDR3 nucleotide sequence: TGTGCCAGCGCAGGACAGGGCGCCTGGGGGCCCCAGCATTTT.